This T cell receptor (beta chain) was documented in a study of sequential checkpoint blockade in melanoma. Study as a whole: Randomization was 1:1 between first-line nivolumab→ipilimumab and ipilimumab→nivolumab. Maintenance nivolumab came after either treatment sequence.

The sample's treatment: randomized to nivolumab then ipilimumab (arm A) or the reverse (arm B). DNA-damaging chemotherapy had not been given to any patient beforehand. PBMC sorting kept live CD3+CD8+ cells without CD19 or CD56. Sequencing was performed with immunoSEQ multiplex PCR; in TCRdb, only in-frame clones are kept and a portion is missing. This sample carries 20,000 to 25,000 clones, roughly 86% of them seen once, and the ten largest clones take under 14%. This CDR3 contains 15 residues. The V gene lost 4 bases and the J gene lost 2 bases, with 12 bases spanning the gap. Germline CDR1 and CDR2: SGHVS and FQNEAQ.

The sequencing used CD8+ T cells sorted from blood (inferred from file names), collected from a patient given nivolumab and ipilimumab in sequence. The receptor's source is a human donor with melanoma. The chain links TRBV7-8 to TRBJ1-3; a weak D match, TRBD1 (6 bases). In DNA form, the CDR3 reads TGTGCCAGCAGCTACACAGGGTCCCCTGGAAACACCATATATTTT. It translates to CASSYTGSPGNTIYF. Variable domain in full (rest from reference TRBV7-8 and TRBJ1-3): GAGVSQSPRYKVAKRGQDVALRCDPISGHVSLFWYQQALGQGPEFLTYFQNEAQLDKSGLPSDRFFAERPEGSVSTLKIQRTQQEDSAVYLCASSYTGSPGNTIYFGEGSWLTVV.